Listed below are T cell receptor beta chains from one sample, sequenced in a study of identical twins. TCRdb re-derived calls from the 5' RACE reads in MiXCR, one entry per CDR3 protein. The sample contains about 100,000 distinct CDR3 sequences, 5.9% of which appear only once. Sequences were obtained from memory T cells sorted from blood. These receptors were taken from a woman between 45 and 60 years old in good health. Each CDR3 is given with its conserved first and last residue. The size entry is marked missing in some rows and otherwise reads once, few, many or a size class.

many | TRBJ2-6 | TRBV6-1 | 14 | CASSRGTGANVLTF
many | TRBJ2-1 | TRBV6-2/TRBV6-3 | 14 | CASSHTSGKNEQFF
many | TRBJ1-1 | TRBV30 | 14 | CAWSVVGGGTEAFF
many | TRBJ2-1 | TRBV24-1 | 17 | CATSDFTRKNSNNEQFF
. | TRBJ2-5 | TRBV7-9 | 17 | CASSPRGSDSHQETQYF
few | TRBJ2-4 | TRBV4-1 | 16 | CASSQEYRQTKNIQYF
many | TRBJ1-4 | TRBV20-1 | 12 | CSAEGTNEKLFF
many | TRBJ2-1 | TRBV7-9 | 15 | CASSTSGYSYNEQFF
many | TRBJ1-5 | TRBV5-1 | 14 | CASSSDPGDQPQHF
many | TRBJ2-2 | TRBV5-1 | 14 | CASSSAPNTGELFF
. | TRBJ2-1 | TRBV3-1 | 15 | CASSQGTSGSNEQFF
many | TRBJ1-2 | TRBV20-1 | 14 | CSASVPPARLGYTF
many | TRBJ2-1 | TRBV14 | 14 | CASSRQGVGDEQFF
few | TRBJ2-1 | TRBV6-4 | 17 | CASSEGVGGAGDNEQFF
. | TRBJ2-1 | TRBV4-1 | 13 | CASSQFQENEQFF
few | TRBJ2-3 | TRBV12-5 | 11 | CASSKVDTQYF
. | TRBJ1-5 | TRBV28 | 12 | CASSPPGQPQHF
. | TRBJ2-7 | TRBV19 | 15 | CASSTQWRSSYEQYF
many | TRBJ1-2 | TRBV5-1 | 14 | CASSLGDFNYGYTF
many | TRBJ2-5 | TRBV7-6 | 17 | CASSSQRARQGKETQYF
. | TRBJ2-1 | TRBV20-1 | 12 | CSASRGRVEQFF
. | TRBJ2-2 | TRBV14 | 17 | CASSQDIGQLGSGELFF
many | TRBJ2-1 | TRBV4-1 | 14 | CASSQGSGYNEQFF
many | TRBJ2-1 | TRBV20-1 | 14 | CSAARASGRDEQFF
many | TRBJ2-3 | TRBV24-1 | 14 | CATSDLAGSDTQYF
many | TRBJ1-1 | TRBV12-3/TRBV12-4 | 13 | CASSLDRGVGAFF
many | TRBJ1-1 | TRBV20-1 | 11 | CSGRLGTEAFF
many | TRBJ2-3 | TRBV30 | 14 | CAWSRSGGADTQYF
. | TRBJ2-5 | TRBV20-1 | 15 | CSANARGGNKETQYF
many | TRBJ2-5 | TRBV7-2 | 14 | CASSLGAAQETQYF
. | TRBJ2-1 | TRBV2 | 11 | CASSVRNEQFF
many | TRBJ2-3 | TRBV4-1 | 14 | CASSQGDYADTQYF
many | TRBJ2-5 | TRBV11-2 | 16 | CASSLDNQERGETQYF
. | TRBJ1-4 | TRBV6-6 | 14 | CASSKPGNNEKLFF
many | TRBJ2-6 | TRBV11-2 | 15 | CASTRDRSGANVLTF
. | TRBJ2-7 | TRBV3-1 | 15 | CASSDGLADYYEQYF
many | TRBJ2-1 | TRBV10-3 | 12 | CAISERAGEQFF
few | TRBJ2-1 | TRBV11-2 | 14 | CASSVPGLYNEQFF
few | TRBJ2-5 | TRBV20-1 | 14 | CSAHPGGGEETQYF
many | TRBJ2-3 | TRBV7-9 | 14 | CASSSPVGTDTQYF
many | TRBJ1-5 | TRBV7-2 | 14 | CASSLAGGRQPQHF
many | TRBJ2-3 | TRBV12-3/TRBV12-4 | 14 | CASSLVARTDTQYF
many | TRBJ2-2 | TRBV29-1 | 16 | CSVVGVAGLVTGELFF
. | TRBJ2-2 | TRBV5-1 | 14 | CASSDQGNTGELFF
many | TRBJ2-5 | TRBV5-1 | 18 | CASSRGIGNSGRGETQYF
many | TRBJ1-5 | TRBV4-1 | 14 | CASRDVGRNQPQHF
. | TRBJ2-7 | TRBV19 | 14 | CASKAGGGLYEQYF
. | TRBJ2-5 | TRBV7-2 | 12 | CASSEGRETQYF
. | TRBJ2-6 | TRBV27 | 17 | CASSSDGPSSGANVLTF
. | TRBJ2-5 | TRBV12-3/TRBV12-4 | 13 | CASSFDSTETQYF
many | TRBJ2-1 | TRBV28 | 12 | CASTERGIEQFF
few | TRBJ2-7 | TRBV7-2 | 13 | CASSTQRAYEQYF
many | TRBJ2-3 | TRBV10-3 | 16 | CAISELRVSATDTQYF
many | TRBJ1-6 | TRBV6-5 | 15 | CASSYGTGGPSPLHF